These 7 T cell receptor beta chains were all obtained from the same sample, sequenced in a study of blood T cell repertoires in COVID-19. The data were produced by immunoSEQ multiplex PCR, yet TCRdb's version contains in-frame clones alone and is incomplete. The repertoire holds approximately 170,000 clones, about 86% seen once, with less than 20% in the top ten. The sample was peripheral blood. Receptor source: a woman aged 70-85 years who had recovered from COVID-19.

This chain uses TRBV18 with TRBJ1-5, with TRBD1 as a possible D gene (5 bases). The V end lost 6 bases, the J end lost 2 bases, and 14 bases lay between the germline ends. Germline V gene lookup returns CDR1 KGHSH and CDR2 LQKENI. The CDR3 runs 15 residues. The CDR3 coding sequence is TGTGCCAGCTCCGGGACTCCTTTTGGCAATCAGCCCCAGCATTTT. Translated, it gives CASSGTPFGNQPQHF.

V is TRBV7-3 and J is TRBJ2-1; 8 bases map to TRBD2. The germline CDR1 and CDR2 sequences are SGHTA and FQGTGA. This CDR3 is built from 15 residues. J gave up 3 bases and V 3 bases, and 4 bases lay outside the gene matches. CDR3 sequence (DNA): TGTGCCAGCAGCTTGCTCGGGGGGGACTACAATGAGCAGTTCTTC. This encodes CASSLLGGDYNEQFF.

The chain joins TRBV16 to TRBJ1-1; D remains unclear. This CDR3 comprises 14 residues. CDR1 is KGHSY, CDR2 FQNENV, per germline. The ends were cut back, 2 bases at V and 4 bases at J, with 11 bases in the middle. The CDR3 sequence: CASSQTAVGTEAFF. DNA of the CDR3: TGTGCCAGCAGCCAAACGGCGGTTGGCACTGAAGCTTTCTTT.

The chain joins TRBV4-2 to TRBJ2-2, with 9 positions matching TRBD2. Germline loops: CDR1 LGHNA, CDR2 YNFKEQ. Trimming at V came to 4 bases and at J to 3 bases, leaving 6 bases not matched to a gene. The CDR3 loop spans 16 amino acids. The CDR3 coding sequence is TGTGCCAGCAGCCCGGTGGCTAGCGGGGACACCGGGGAGCTGTTTTTT. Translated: CASSPVASGDTGELFF.

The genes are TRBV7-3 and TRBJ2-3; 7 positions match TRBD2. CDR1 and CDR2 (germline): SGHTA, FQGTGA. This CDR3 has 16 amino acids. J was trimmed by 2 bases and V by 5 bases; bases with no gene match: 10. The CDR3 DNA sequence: TGTGCCAGCAGCACCAAGCGGGACCCCCACACAGATACGCAGTATTTT. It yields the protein CASSTKRDPHTDTQYF.

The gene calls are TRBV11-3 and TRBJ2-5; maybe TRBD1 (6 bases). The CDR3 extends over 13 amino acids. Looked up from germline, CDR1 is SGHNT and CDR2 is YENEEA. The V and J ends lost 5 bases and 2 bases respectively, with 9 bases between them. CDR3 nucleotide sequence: TGTGCCAGCAGCCCGCAGGGGCAAGAGACCCAGTACTTC. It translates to CASSPQGQETQYF.

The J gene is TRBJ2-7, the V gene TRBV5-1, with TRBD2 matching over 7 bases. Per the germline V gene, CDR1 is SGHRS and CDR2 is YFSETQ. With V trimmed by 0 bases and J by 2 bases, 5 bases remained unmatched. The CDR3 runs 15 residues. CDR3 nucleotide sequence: TGCGCCAGCAGCTTGGCCGGGACTAACCCCTACGAGCAGTACTTC. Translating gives CASSLAGTNPYEQYF.